The next 6 T cell receptor beta chains were all read from a single sample in a study of T-cell memory formation after mild COVID-19. TCRdb processed the 5' RACE reads anew with MiXCR; each CDR3 protein has one entry. The sample lists roughly 380,000 distinct CDR3 sequences; over 25% were seen once. The source material was PBMCs or a T cell subset sorted from them (not recorded which). The receptors originated from an adult woman who had mild COVID-19 (a few samples of this study predate the infection). Cell type and time point are not known.

The chain is built from TRBV7-2 and TRBJ1-2; tentative D call: TRBD1 (6 bases). Between the trimmed V and J ends, which lost 4 bases and 0 bases, there was a span of 12 bases. From germline, CDR1 is SGHTA and CDR2 FQGNSA. The CDR3 runs 15 residues. For the CDR3, the DNA is TGTGCCAGCAGCTCACAGGGTAGCCCTAACTATGGCTACACCTTC. It encodes CASSSQGSPNYGYTF. Based on the CDR3 plus reference TRBV7-2 and TRBJ1-2, the full variable domain is GAGVSQSPSNKVTEKGKDVELRCDPISGHTALYWYRQSLGQGLEFLIYFQGNSAPDKSGLPSDRFSAERTGGSVSTLTIQRTQQEDSAVYLCASSSQGSPNYGYTFGSGTRLTVV.

This sequence joins TRBV15 and TRBJ2-7; D is unresolved. The V gene lost 1 base and the J gene lost 1 base, with 8 bases spanning the gap. Per germline, CDR1 LNHNV and CDR2 YYDKDF (reference sequence). CDR3 length: 14 amino acids. This CDR3 reads CATSRVGSSYEQYF. CDR3 bases: TGTGCCACCAGCAGAGTCGGGTCTTCCTACGAGCAGTACTTC.

The CDR3 loop reads CASSYRQGASYNEQFF. The CDR3 nucleotides read TGTGCCAGCAGTTACCGACAGGGGGCATCTTACAATGAGCAGTTCTTC. V gene TRBV6-9 combines with J gene TRBJ2-1; 10 bases match TRBD1. Germline-derived CDR1 and CDR2 are MNHGY and SVAAGI. This CDR3 has 16 amino acids. Germline trimming cut 3 bases from V and 4 bases from J; bases unmatched to any gene: 6.

The chain combines TRBV24-1 with TRBJ1-3; unclear D gene. This CDR3 contains 14 residues. V was clipped by 2 bases and J by 2 bases, with 6 bases between them. The V gene's germline CDR1 is KGHDR and CDR2 SFDVKD. In DNA form, the CDR3 reads TGTGCCACCAGTGATTCCCTAACTGGAAACACCATATATTTT. As protein: CATSDSLTGNTIYF.

V usage is TRBV5-1 and J usage is TRBJ1-1, with 7 bases that match TRBD1. Trimming took 0 bases from V and 11 from J; bases not matched to a gene: 10. This CDR3 is 14 amino acids long. Germline CDR1 is SGHRS and CDR2 is YFSETQ. The CDR3 region is CASSLGQGVDEAFF. Here the CDR3 DNA reads TGCGCCAGCAGCTTGGGGCAGGGGGTCGACGAGGCTTTCTTT.

This clonotype was detected ten times or more. The chain has TRBV5-1 and TRBJ1-2, with D hard to call. Trimming left V 0 bases short and J 0 bases short, with 9 bases between. In germline, CDR1 is SGHRS, CDR2 YFSETQ. The CDR3 totals 15 residues. In nucleotides, the CDR3 is TGCGCCAGCAGCTTGGAAGGGAATTCTAACTATGGCTACACCTTC. The encoded protein is CASSLEGNSNYGYTF.